This TCR beta chain was captured in a study of CD8+CD57+ T cells in acquired aplastic anemia. Ten or more counts support this clonotype. This CDR3 has 15 residues. The germline gives CDR1 MRHNA, CDR2 SNTAGT. The V end lost 6 bases, the J end lost 2 bases, and 11 bases lay between the germline ends. Researchers used genomic DNA as the template to profile TCR beta VDJ and CDR3. MiXCR, run by TCRdb on the reads, gives a single entry per CDR3 protein. The profile shows 200,000 to 250,000 distinct CDR3 sequences, roughly 57% of them singletons. The origin of this receptor is a human donor in good health. The source material was sorted CD4+, CD8+, or CD8+CD57+ T cells (not recorded which) from PBMCs. The V call is TRBV6-4, the J call TRBJ2-6, with D perhaps TRBD1 or TRBD2 (5 bases each). The CDR3 DNA sequence: TGTGCCAGCAGCCCGGGACCCGCTGGGGCCAACGTCCTGACTTTC. Its translation is CASSPGPAGANVLTF.